The 19 T cell receptor beta chains given below trace back to one sample, sequenced in a study of beta chain features in type 1 diabetes. Of the isolated RNA, all was reverse transcribed, and so the sequenced material was expressed TCRB transcripts. The method was immunoSEQ multiplex PCR; TCRdb's version includes in-frame clones alone and lacks a portion of them. The data show around 250,000 clones, with over 65% seen just once and approximately 0.053% held by the top ten. The sequenced sample consisted of naive CD4+ T cells from blood. The receptors were sampled from a man aged 25 to 45 in good health.

Concerning this clone itself: Other DNA sequences of this sample code for an identical CDR3. The chain couples TRBV30 to TRBJ2-3; D call uncertain. The V end lost 0 bases, the J end lost 5 bases, and 3 bases lay between the germline ends. This CDR3 spans 11 amino acids. Germline CDR1 GTSNPN, CDR2 SVGIG (reference sequence). This CDR3 reads CAWSVGDTQYF. The DNA for the CDR3 is TGTGCCTGGAGTGTCGGAGATACGCAGTATTTT.

The chain uses TRBV29-1 and TRBJ2-7; 8 bases are shared with TRBD1. Germline-derived CDR1 and CDR2 are SQVTM and ANQGSEA. This CDR3 is 14 amino acids long. V trimming: 4 bases; J trimming: 1 base; junction bases outside the gene matches: 6. Written as DNA, the CDR3 is TGCAGCGTTGCGCCCCGACAGGGGTCCTACGAGCAGTACTTC. Translated: CSVAPRQGSYEQYF.

The V gene is TRBV30, the J gene TRBJ2-6; D remains ambiguous. Germline V gene lookup returns CDR1 GTSNPN and CDR2 SVGIG (reference sequence). Deletions cut 6 bases from V and 1 base from J, with 7 bases between. This CDR3 is 13 amino acids long. CDR3: CACIRSGANVLTF. CDR3 in DNA: TGTGCCTGCATAAGGTCTGGGGCCAACGTCCTGACTTTC.

V and J are TRBV29-1 and TRBJ2-7; tentative D call: TRBD1 (6 bases). CDR1 is SQVTM and CDR2 is ANQGSEA in the germline V gene. V lost 2 bases and J lost 0, with 20 bases in between. The CDR3 is made up of 17 amino acids. The CDR3 DNA reads as TGCAGCGTTGAATACAGGGACCCGCGAACTTTCTCCTACGAGCAGTACTTC. Translating gives CSVEYRDPRTFSYEQYF.

This clone turned up a few times. The J gene is TRBJ2-1, the V gene TRBV7-2; 9 bases line up with TRBD2. Germline-derived CDR1 and CDR2 are SGHTA and FQGNSA. Losses at the gene ends were 5 bases for V and 4 bases for J; bases not matched to a gene: 6. CDR3 size: 15 residues. Written as DNA, the CDR3 is TGTGCCAGCAGCCGAATGACTAGCGGTTACAATGAGCAGTTCTTC. Translation gives CASSRMTSGYNEQFF.

The rearrangement links TRBV6-5 to TRBJ2-5; D remains ambiguous. V shed 6 bases and J shed 2 bases, with 7 bases lying between them. Germline CDR1 and CDR2: MNHEY and SVGAGI. CDR3 length equals 12 residues. This CDR3 is CASRSAQETQYF. The DNA for the CDR3 is TGTGCCAGCAGAAGCGCGCAAGAGACCCAGTACTTC.

Written as DNA, the CDR3 is TGCAGCGTTGAAGTGGGGACAGCGTCTGGAAACACCATATATTTT. It translates to CSVEVGTASGNTIYF. The rearrangement joins TRBV29-1 to TRBJ1-3, with 7 bases identical to TRBD1. Unmatched junction bases numbered 4, after V lost 1 base and J lost 1 base. This CDR3 has 15 amino acids. CDR1 is SQVTM, CDR2 ANQGSEA, per germline.

V is TRBV30 and J is TRBJ2-7; possible D gene TRBD2, 6 bases. Deletions cut 5 bases from V and 4 bases from J, with 15 bases between. Per the germline V gene, CDR1 is GTSNPN and CDR2 is SVGIG (reference sequence). The CDR3 consists of 13 residues. The CDR3 region has the DNA TGTGCCTGGTCGCCGGGGGATAAGTACGAGCAGTACTTC. Protein product: CAWSPGDKYEQYF. Looking up the rest from reference TRBV30 and TRBJ2-7 gives the full variable domain: SQTIHQWPATLVQPVGSPLSLECTVEGTSNPNLYWYRQAAGRGLQLLFYSVGIGQISSEVPQNLSASRPQDRQFILSSKKLLLSDSGFYLCAWSPGDKYEQYFGPGTRLTVT.

The chain has TRBV10-3 and TRBJ2-3; D remains unclear. Germline loops: CDR1 ENHRY, CDR2 SYGVKD. The CDR3 runs to 13 residues. The V end lost 2 bases, the J end lost 2 bases, and 5 bases lay between the germline ends. CDR3 nucleotides: TGTGCCATCAGTGAGAAAGTCACAGATACGCAGTATTTT. Encoded protein: CAISEKVTDTQYF.

This clone has just one count. CDR3 amino acids: CASSLAGLANNEQFF. For the CDR3, the DNA is TGTGCCAGCAGTCTGGCGGGACTAGCGAACAATGAGCAGTTCTTC. The V and J genes are TRBV27 and TRBJ2-1; TRBD2 matches at 10 bases. V trimming: 5 bases; J trimming: 5 bases; junction bases outside the gene matches: 6. Germline V gene data show CDR1 as MNHEY and CDR2 as SMNVEV (reference sequence). There are 15 residues in the CDR3.

V is TRBV30 and J is TRBJ2-5; D is unresolved. The CDR3 length is 10 residues. The V gene lost 5 bases and the J gene lost 1 base, with 2 bases spanning the gap. Per germline, CDR1 GTSNPN and CDR2 SVGIG (reference sequence). CDR3: CAWAQETQYF. The CDR3 bases are TGTGCCTGGGCCCAAGAGACCCAGTACTTC.

Regarding this clone: Other DNA sequences of this sample code for an identical CDR3. This chain joins TRBV30 and TRBJ2-3; D call uncertain. The CDR3 covers 13 residues. Trimming cost V 0 bases and J 3 bases, with 7 bases left between them. CDR1 is GTSNPN and CDR2 is SVGIG in the germline V gene (reference sequence). In nucleotides, the CDR3 is TGTGCCTGGAGTGTACTTACGACAGATACGCAGTATTTT. Residues: CAWSVLTTDTQYF.

The chain joins TRBV2 to TRBJ1-2, with 8 bases fitting TRBD1. CDR1 and CDR2 (germline): SNHLY, FYNNEI. V gave up 6 bases and J gave up 5 bases; unmatched junction bases: 8. CDR3 length: 14 amino acids. The CDR3 nucleotides are TGTGCCAGCAGAGCGGACAGGGTTGGTTATGGCTACACCTTC. As protein: CASRADRVGYGYTF.

J is TRBJ1-1 and V is TRBV6-5; 8 bases map to TRBD1. The CDR3 length is 12 residues. J lost 8 bases, V lost 4 bases, and 3 bases had no gene match. Germline loops: CDR1 MNHEY, CDR2 SVGAGI. CDR3 DNA: TGTGCCAGCAGTTGGGGGACAGGAGAAGCTTTCTTT. The encoded protein is CASSWGTGEAFF.

V usage is TRBV30 and J usage is TRBJ2-1, with 7 bases lining up with TRBD1. Germline values: CDR1 GTSNPN, CDR2 SVGIG (reference sequence). Trimming removed 0 bases from V and 1 base from J; junction bases left unmatched: 9. CDR3 length: 17 amino acids. The CDR3 reads CAWSVWDSLTSYNEQFF. CDR3 nucleotide sequence: TGTGCCTGGAGTGTCTGGGACAGCCTGACTTCCTACAATGAGCAGTTCTTC. The whole variable domain, remainder taken from reference TRBV30 and TRBJ2-1, is SQTIHQWPATLVQPVGSPLSLECTVEGTSNPNLYWYRQAAGRGLQLLFYSVGIGQISSEVPQNLSASRPQDRQFILSSKKLLLSDSGFYLCAWSVWDSLTSYNEQFFGPGTRLTVL.

The chain employs TRBV9 and TRBJ2-1; D remains ambiguous. V lost 5 bases and J 0 bases, leaving 15 bases between the germline ends. CDR3 size: 16 residues. CDR1 and CDR2 from the germline V gene are SGDLS and YYNGEE. In DNA form, the CDR3 reads TGTGCCAGCAGTCGGGCCTCTAAAAGCTCCTACAATGAGCAGTTCTTC. Amino acid sequence: CASSRASKSSYNEQFF.

DNA for the CDR3: TGTGCCAGCAGCCAGGCGGGACAGGGAGGCCAGCCCCAGCATTTT. Translating gives CASSQAGQGGQPQHF. The J gene is TRBJ1-5, the V gene TRBV4-2, with 9 bases identical to TRBD1. The germline CDR1 and CDR2 sequences are LGHNA and YNFKEQ. This CDR3 contains 15 residues. The V gene end was trimmed by 3 bases and the J gene end by 7 bases; junction bases not matched to a gene: 7.

The chain recombines TRBV27 with TRBJ1-1; D is unresolved. Germline V CDR1 and CDR2: MNHEY, SMNVEV (reference sequence). The CDR3 spans 13 residues. The ends were cut back, 4 bases at V and 3 bases at J, with 9 bases in the middle. The CDR3 loop reads CASSSGRYTEAFF. The CDR3 bases are TGTGCCAGCAGTTCTGGGCGGTACACTGAAGCTTTCTTT.

V and J are TRBV13 and TRBJ2-3, with D possibly TRBD1 on 5 matching bases. CDR1 PRHDT and CDR2 FYEKMQ come from the germline V gene (reference sequence). The CDR3 loop spans 14 amino acids. Trimming cost V 3 bases and J 4 bases, with 11 bases left between them. CDR3 bases: TGTGCCAGCAGCTTGGAGCAGGGCCCAGATACGCAGTATTTT. It is translated as CASSLEQGPDTQYF.